The 5 T cell receptor beta chains reported below all come from one sample, sequenced in a study of TIL therapy for anti-PD-1-resistant metastatic lung cancer. The immunoSEQ assay was v3. Clones were sequenced by immunoSEQ multiplex PCR, and TCRdb holds only the in-frame ones, with some missing. The sample has under 11,000 clones, 50% to 60% seen once. The time point was: pre-treatment sample, taken before nivolumab and TIL therapy. Pleural nodules or supraclavicular lymph nodes made up most of the excised metastases sampled. The specimen was tumor tissue, collected at baseline. These receptors all stem from a person aged 30 to 80 with non-small cell lung cancer.

This sequence joins TRBV5-6 and TRBJ2-7; TRBD2 might be the D (6 bases). V lost 2 bases to trimming and J lost 4 bases, with 10 bases between them. Germline V gives CDR1 SGHDT, CDR2 YYEEEE. This CDR3 has 13 residues. The CDR3 here is CASSLGSGYEQYF. Here the CDR3 DNA reads TGTGCCAGCAGCTTAGGAAGCGGGTACGAGCAGTACTTC. The variable domain in full, completed from reference TRBV5-6 and TRBJ2-7, reads DAGVTQSPTHLIKTRGQQVTLRCSPKSGHDTVSWYQQALGQGPQFIFQYYEEEERQRGNFPDRFSGHQFPNYSSELNVNALLLGDSALYLCASSLGSGYEQYFGPGTRLTVT.

The rearrangement joins TRBV23-1 to TRBJ2-1, with 13 nucleotides matching TRBD2. TRBV23-1 is treated as an ORF (open reading frame) with a function not yet certain. V shed 4 bases, J shed 4 bases, and the junction held 4 bases outside the gene matches. The CDR3 contains 16 residues. The CDR3 DNA follows: TGCGCCAGCAGTCGGGGGGGACTAGCGGGATACAATGAGCAGTTCTTC. The encoded protein is CASSRGGLAGYNEQFF.

This clone has only a few counts. V and J are TRBV6-5 and TRBJ2-2; TRBD1 might be the D (6 bases). The germline V gene has CDR1 MNHEY and CDR2 SVGAGI. The CDR3 length is 15 residues. The V gene lost 6 bases and the J gene lost 1 base, with 12 bases spanning the gap. The CDR3 reads CASRYRGQNTGELFF. The CDR3 DNA sequence: TGTGCCAGCAGGTATAGGGGACAGAACACCGGGGAGCTGTTTTTT.

The CDR3 sequence: CASSDGGGPRGEQFF. The CDR3, as DNA: TGCGCCAGCAGTGATGGCGGGGGGCCCCGGGGTGAGCAGTTCTTC. The chain uses TRBV10-2 and TRBJ2-1, with 8 bases matching TRBD2. CDR1 is WSHSY, CDR2 SAAADI, per germline. The CDR3 totals 15 residues. After removal of 3 bases from V and 9 bases from J, the junction contained 10 bases not matched to a gene.

This clone was detected a few times. The chain uses TRBV10-3 and TRBJ1-1; D not resolved. V lost 8 bases, J lost 1 base, and 11 bases lay in between. CDR1 and CDR2 (germline): ENHRY, SYGVKD. This CDR3 is 13 amino acids long. CDR3 in DNA: TGTGCCATCGCGGACCAGTCGAACACTGAAGCTTTCTTT. The encoded protein is CAIADQSNTEAFF.